This T cell receptor beta chain was captured in a study of blood T cell repertoires in COVID-19. This clone came up a few times. TCRdb's table, derived via immunoSEQ multiplex PCR, lists solely in-frame clones and lacks some. Among 100,000 to 150,000 clones, roughly 87% were seen once, and the ten largest hold around 6.3%. Germline CDR1 and CDR2: ENHRY and SYGVKD. This CDR3 comprises 14 residues. J was trimmed by 1 base and V by 7 bases; bases with no gene match: 5. The source material was peripheral blood. This receptor was identified in a man older than 75 with active or convalescent COVID-19. The V gene is TRBV10-3, the J gene TRBJ2-5; 8 bases are a match to TRBD2. The CDR3 loop is CAIKGSGAQETQYF. In nucleotides, the CDR3 is TGTGCCATCAAAGGTAGCGGGGCCCAAGAGACCCAGTACTTC.